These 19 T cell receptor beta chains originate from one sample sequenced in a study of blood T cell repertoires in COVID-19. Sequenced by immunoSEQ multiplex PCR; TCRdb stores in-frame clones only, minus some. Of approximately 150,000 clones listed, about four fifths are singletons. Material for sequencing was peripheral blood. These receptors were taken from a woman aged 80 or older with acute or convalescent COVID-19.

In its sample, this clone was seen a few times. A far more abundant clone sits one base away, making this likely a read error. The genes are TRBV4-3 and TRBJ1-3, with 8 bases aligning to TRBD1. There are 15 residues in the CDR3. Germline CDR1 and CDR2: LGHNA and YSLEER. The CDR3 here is CACSQQGDFGNTIYF. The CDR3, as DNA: TGCGCCTGCAGCCAACAGGGGGATTTTGGAAACACCATATATTTT.

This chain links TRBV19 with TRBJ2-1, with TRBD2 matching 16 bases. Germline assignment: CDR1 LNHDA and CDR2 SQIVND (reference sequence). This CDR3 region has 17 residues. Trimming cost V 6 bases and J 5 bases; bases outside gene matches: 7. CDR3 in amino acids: CASRSPGLAGGHNEQFF. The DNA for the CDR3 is TGTGCCAGTAGATCGCCGGGACTAGCGGGAGGGCACAATGAGCAGTTCTTC.

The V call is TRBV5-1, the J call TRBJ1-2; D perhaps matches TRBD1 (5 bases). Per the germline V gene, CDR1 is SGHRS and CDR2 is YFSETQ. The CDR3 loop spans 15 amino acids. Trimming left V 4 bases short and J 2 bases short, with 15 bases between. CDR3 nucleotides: TGCGCCAGCAGCCCGGGCGACGGGGGAAACTATGGCTACACCTTC. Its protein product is CASSPGDGGNYGYTF.

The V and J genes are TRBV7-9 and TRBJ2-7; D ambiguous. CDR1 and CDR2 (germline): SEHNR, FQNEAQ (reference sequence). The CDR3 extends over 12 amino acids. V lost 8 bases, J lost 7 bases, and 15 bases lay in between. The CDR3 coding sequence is TGTGCCAGCTCCGGGTTATTATGGGAGCAGTACTTC. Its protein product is CASSGLLWEQYF. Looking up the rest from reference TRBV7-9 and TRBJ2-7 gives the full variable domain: DTGVSQNPRHKITKRGQNVTFRCDPISEHNRLYWYRQTLGQGPEFLTYFQNEAQLEKSRLLSDRFSAERPKGSFSTLEIQRTEQGDSAMYLCASSGLLWEQYFGPGTRLTVT.

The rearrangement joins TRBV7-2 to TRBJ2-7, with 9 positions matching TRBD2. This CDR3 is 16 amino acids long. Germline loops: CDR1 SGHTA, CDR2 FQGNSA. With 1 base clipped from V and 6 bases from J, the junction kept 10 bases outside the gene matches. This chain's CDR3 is CASSLVAGGPSGEQYF. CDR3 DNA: TGTGCCAGCAGCTTAGTCGCGGGAGGGCCTTCTGGCGAGCAGTACTTC.

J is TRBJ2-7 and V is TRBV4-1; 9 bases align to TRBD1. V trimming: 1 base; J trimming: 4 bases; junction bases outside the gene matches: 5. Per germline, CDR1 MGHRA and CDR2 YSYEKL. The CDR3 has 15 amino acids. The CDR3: CASSQAGTGRYEQYF. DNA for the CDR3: TGCGCCAGCAGCCAAGCCGGGACAGGGAGGTACGAGCAGTACTTC.

The DNA for the CDR3 is TGCGCCAGCAGCTGGTCTGACAGGGAGAATTCACCCCTCCACTTT. Protein sequence: CASSWSDRENSPLHF. The chain recombines TRBV5-1 with TRBJ1-6, with 7 bases fitting TRBD1. Germline values: CDR1 SGHRS, CDR2 YFSETQ. This CDR3 contains 15 residues. The V segment lost 3 bases and the J segment 7 bases; nucleotides outside the gene matches: 7.

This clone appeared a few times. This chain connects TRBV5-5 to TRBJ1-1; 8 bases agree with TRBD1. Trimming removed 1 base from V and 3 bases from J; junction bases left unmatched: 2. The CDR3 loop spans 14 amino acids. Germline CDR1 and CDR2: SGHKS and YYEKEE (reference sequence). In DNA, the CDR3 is TGTGCCAGCAGCTTGACAGGGGGGGACACTGAAGCTTTCTTT. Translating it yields CASSLTGGDTEAFF.

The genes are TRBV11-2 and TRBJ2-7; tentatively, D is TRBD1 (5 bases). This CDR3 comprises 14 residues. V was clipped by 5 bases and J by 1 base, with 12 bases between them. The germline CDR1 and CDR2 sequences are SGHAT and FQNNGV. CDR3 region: CASSQTAPSYEQYF. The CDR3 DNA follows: TGTGCCAGCAGCCAGACAGCCCCATCCTACGAGCAGTACTTC.

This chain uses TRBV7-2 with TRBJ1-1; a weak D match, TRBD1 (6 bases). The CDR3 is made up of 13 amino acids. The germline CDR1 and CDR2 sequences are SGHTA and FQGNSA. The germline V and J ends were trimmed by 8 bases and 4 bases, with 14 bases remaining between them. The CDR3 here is CASGWEGGTEAFF. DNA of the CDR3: TGTGCCAGCGGATGGGAAGGGGGCACTGAAGCTTTCTTT.

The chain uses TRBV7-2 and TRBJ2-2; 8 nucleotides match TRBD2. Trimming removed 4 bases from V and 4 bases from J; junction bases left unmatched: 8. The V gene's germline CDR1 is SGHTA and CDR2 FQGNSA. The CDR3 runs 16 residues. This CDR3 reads CASSSTGTRSTGELFF. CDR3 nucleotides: TGTGCCAGCAGCTCGACCGGGACTAGAAGCACCGGGGAGCTGTTTTTT.

This CDR3 is CASSVEQNYGYTF. In DNA, the CDR3 is TGTGCCAGCAGCGTAGAACAGAACTATGGCTACACCTTC. This chain connects TRBV9 to TRBJ1-2; unclear D gene. The CDR3 has 13 amino acids. CDR1 is SGDLS and CDR2 is YYNGEE in the germline V gene. V lost 0 bases and J 2 bases, leaving 5 bases between the germline ends.

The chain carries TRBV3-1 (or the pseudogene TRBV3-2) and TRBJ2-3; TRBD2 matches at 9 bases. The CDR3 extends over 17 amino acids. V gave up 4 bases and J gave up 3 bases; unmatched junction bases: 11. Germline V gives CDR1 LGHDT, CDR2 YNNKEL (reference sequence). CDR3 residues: CASSPLSSGRWTDTQYF. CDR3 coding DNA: TGTGCCAGCAGCCCTCTGTCGAGCGGGAGGTGGACAGATACGCAGTATTTT.

The CDR3 loop is CASSHTGGAGINQPQHF. CDR3 nucleotides: TGTGCCAGCTCACATACAGGGGGCGCGGGAATCAATCAGCCCCAGCATTTT. The chain joins TRBV18 to TRBJ1-5, with 9 bases that match TRBD1. From germline, CDR1 is KGHSH and CDR2 LQKENI. The CDR3 spans 17 residues. Trimming took 4 bases from V and 3 from J; bases not matched to a gene: 10.

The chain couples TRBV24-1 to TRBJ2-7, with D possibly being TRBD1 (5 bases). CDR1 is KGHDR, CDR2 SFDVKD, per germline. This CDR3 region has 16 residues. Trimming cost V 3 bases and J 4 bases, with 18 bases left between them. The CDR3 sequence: CATSDGLQGPKYEQYF. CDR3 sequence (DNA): TGTGCCACCAGTGATGGTCTCCAGGGCCCTAAATACGAGCAGTACTTC.

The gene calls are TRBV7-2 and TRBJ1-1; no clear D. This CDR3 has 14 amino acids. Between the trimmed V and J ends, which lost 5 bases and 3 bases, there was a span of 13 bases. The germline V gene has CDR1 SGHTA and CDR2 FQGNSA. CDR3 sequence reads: CASSNLGGYTEAFF. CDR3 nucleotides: TGTGCCAGCAGCAACCTAGGAGGGTACACTGAAGCTTTCTTT.

The CDR3 region is CASAPRESNQPQHF. The CDR3 DNA follows: TGTGCCAGCGCCCCCAGGGAATCAAATCAGCCCCAGCATTTT. The rearrangement uses TRBV6-5 and TRBJ1-5; D may be TRBD1 (5 bases). V was pared by 8 bases and J by 4 bases, with 15 bases between. The CDR3 sequence is 14 residues long. Per germline, CDR1 MNHEY and CDR2 SVGAGI.

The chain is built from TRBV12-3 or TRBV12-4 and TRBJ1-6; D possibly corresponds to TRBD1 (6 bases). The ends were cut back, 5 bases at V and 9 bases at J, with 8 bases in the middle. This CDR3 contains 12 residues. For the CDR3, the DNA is TGTGCCAGCAGTCGGGGGGCTTCACCCCTCCACTTT. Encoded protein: CASSRGASPLHF.

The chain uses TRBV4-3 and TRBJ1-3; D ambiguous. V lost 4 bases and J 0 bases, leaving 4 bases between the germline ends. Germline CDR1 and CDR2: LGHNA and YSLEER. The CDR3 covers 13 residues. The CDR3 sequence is CASSPNSGNTIYF. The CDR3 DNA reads TGCGCCAGCAGCCCCAACTCTGGAAACACCATATATTTT.